Sequencing of this T cell receptor beta chain was carried out in a study of blood T cell repertoires in COVID-19. V was clipped by 5 bases and J by 5 bases, with 13 bases between them. Germline loops: CDR1 MNHEY, CDR2 SVGEGT. This CDR3 has 14 amino acids. The repertoire was sequenced with immunoSEQ multiplex PCR; TCRdb's copy has only in-frame clones and lacks some. The table records 120,000 to 150,000 clones, about 85% of them present only once. The chain employs TRBV6-2 or TRBV6-3 and TRBJ1-5; D unclear. This sequence was found in a human donor with acute or convalescent COVID-19. The donor label of this sample is uncertain. Material for sequencing was peripheral blood. CDR3 nucleotide sequence: TGTGCCAGCAGTACACTTGCAGGTTATCAGCCCCAGCATTTT. This sequence encodes CASSTLAGYQPQHF.